Sequencing of this T cell receptor beta chain was carried out in a study of T-cell reconstitution after alpha-beta-depleted transplantation in children. This CDR3 is built from 14 residues. CDR1 and CDR2 from the germline V gene are DFQATT and SNEGSKA (reference sequence). The V and J ends lost 0 bases and 2 bases respectively, with 11 bases between them. This clonotype was seen a few times. A library of TCRbeta sequences, prepared with unique molecular identifiers, was generated. TCRdb re-derived calls from the PCR reads in MiXCR, one entry per CDR3 protein. The top ten hold more than 95% of the sample, which has tens of thousands of distinct CDR3 sequences, 44% seen once.

The chain employs TRBV20-1 and TRBJ2-7, with D possibly matching TRBD1 (6 bases). The sequence was collected from a male patient between 10 and 17 years old who had a stem cell transplant for acute lymphoblastic leukemia, so the T cells may come from the graft donor. The sequenced sample was PBMCs, mostly from graft donor cells, obtained 360 days after TCRalphabeta/CD19-depleted stem cell transplant. This CDR3 is CSAREQGTTYEQYF. CDR3 DNA: TGCAGTGCTAGAGAACAGGGTACCACCTACGAGCAGTACTTC.